What follows is one TCR beta chain and its context. This CDR3 is 14 amino acids long. The trim removed 5 bases at V and 2 bases at J, leaving 4 bases unmatched. Germline lookup yields CDR1 LNHNV and CDR2 YYDKDF (reference sequence). Measured with immunoSEQ multiplex PCR; TCRdb has only the in-frame clones, and not every one. This table has approximately 250,000 clones, approximately 89% appearing once. The data originate from a study of blood T cell repertoires in COVID-19. The sample taken for sequencing was PBMCs or T cells enriched from blood (not recorded which). This chain uses TRBV15 with TRBJ1-1; 8 bases map to TRBD1. This TCR derives from a man aged 35 to 55 who had been exposed to COVID-19. CDR3 sequence: CATSPQGGNTEAFF. The CDR3 bases are TGTGCCACCAGCCCACAGGGGGGAAACACTGAAGCTTTCTTT.